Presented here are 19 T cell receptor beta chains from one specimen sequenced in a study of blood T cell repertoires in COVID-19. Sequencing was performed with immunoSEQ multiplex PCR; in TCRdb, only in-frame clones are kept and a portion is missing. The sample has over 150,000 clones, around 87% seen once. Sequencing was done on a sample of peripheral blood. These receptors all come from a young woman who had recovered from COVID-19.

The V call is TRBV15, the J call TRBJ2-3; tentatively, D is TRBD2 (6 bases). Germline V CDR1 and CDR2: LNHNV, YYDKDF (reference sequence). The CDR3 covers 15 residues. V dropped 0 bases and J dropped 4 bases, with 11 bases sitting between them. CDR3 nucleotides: TGTGCCACCAGCAGAGACGGGGGAGGCGCAGATACGCAGTATTTT. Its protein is CATSRDGGGADTQYF.

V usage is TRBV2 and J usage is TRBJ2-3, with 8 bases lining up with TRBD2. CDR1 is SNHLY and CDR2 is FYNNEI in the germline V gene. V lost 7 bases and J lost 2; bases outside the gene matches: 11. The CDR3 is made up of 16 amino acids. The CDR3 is CASTSGIAGLTDTQYF. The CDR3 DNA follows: TGTGCCAGCACCTCCGGGATAGCGGGGCTCACAGATACGCAGTATTTT.

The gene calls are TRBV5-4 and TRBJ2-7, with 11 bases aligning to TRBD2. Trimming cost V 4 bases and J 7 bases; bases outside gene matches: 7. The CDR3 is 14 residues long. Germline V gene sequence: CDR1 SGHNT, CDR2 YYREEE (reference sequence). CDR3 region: CASSRSGGGWEQYF. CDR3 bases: TGTGCCAGCAGCCGTAGCGGGGGGGGTTGGGAGCAGTACTTC.

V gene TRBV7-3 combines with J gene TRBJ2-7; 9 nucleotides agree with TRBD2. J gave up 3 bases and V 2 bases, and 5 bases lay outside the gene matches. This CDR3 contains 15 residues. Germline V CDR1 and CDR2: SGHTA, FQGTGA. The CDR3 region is CASSLASTSGYEQYF. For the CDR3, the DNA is TGTGCCAGCAGCTTAGCCTCGACTAGCGGCTACGAGCAGTACTTC. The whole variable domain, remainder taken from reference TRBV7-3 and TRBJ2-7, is GAGVSQTPSNKVTEKGKYVELRCDPISGHTALYWYRQSLGQGPEFLIYFQGTGAADDSGLPNDRFFAVRPEGSVSTLKIQRTERGDSAVYLCASSLASTSGYEQYFGPGTRLTVT.

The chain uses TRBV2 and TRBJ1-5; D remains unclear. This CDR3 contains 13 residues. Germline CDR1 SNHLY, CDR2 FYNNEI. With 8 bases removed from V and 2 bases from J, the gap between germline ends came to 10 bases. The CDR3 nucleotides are TGTGCCAGCGAGGTTTTGGGCAATCAGCCCCAGCATTTT. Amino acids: CASEVLGNQPQHF. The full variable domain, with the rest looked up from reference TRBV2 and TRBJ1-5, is EPEVTQTPSHQVTQMGQEVILRCVPISNHLYFYWYRQILGQKVEFLVSFYNNEISEKSEIFDDQFSVERPDGSNFTLKIRSTKLEDSAMYFCASEVLGNQPQHFGDGTRLSIL.

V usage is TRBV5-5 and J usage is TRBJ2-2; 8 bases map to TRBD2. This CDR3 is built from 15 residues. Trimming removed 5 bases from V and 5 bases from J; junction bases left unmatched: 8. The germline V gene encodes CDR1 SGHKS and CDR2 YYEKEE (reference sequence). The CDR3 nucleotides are TGTGCCAGCAGGACCCCCGGGGGGGGGACCGGGGAGCTGTTTTTT. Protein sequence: CASRTPGGGTGELFF.

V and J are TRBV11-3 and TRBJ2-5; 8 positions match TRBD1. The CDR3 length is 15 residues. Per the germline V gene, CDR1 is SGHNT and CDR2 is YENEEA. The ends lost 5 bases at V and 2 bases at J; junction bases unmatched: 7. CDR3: CASSLGQALQETQYF. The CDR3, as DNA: TGTGCCAGCAGCCTGGGACAGGCCCTTCAAGAGACCCAGTACTTC.

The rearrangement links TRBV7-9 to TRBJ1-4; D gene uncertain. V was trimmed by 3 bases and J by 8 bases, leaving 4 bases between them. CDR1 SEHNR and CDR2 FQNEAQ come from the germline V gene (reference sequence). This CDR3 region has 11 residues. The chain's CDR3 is CASSFGEKLFF. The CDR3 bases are TGTGCCAGCAGCTTTGGCGAAAAACTGTTTTTT.

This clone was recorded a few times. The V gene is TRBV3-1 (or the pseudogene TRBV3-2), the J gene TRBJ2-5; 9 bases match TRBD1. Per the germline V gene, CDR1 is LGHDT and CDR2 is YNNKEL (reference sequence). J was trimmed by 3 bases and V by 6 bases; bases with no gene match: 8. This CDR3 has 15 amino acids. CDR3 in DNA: TGTGCCAGCAGGACTCAGACAGGGGGTAAAGAGACCCAGTACTTC. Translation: CASRTQTGGKETQYF.

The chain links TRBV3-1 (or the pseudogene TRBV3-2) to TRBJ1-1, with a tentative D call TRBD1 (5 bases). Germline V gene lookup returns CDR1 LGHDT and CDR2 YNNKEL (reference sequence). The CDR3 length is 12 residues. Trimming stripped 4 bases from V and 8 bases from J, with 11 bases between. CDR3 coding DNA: TGTGCCAGCAGCCCCCCAGGGCGGGAAGCTTTCTTT. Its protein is CASSPPGREAFF.

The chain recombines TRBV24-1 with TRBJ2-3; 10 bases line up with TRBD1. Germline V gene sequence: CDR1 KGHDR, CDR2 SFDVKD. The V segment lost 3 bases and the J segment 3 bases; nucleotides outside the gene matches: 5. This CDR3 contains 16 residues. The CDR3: CATSDRQGAFTDTQYF. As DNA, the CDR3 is TGTGCCACCAGTGATCGACAGGGGGCCTTTACAGATACGCAGTATTTT.

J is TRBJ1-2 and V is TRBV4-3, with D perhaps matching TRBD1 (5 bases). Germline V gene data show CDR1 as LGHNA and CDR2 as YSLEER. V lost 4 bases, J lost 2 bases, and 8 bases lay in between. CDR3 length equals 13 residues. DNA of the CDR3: TGCGCCAGCAGCCGCGACAGAAACTATGGCTACACCTTC. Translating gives CASSRDRNYGYTF.

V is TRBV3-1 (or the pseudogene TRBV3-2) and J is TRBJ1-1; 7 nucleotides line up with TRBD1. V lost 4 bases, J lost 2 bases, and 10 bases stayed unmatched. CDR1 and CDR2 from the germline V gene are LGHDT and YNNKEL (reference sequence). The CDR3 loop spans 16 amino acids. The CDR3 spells CASSPYRGRENTEAFF. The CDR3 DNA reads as TGTGCCAGCAGCCCTTACAGGGGACGGGAAAACACTGAAGCTTTCTTT.

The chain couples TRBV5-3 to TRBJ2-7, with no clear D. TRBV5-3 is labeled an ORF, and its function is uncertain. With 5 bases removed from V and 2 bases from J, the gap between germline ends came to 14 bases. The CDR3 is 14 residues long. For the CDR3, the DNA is TGTGCCAGAAGTATCATCTTAGGAGCCTACGAGCAGTACTTC. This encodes CARSIILGAYEQYF.

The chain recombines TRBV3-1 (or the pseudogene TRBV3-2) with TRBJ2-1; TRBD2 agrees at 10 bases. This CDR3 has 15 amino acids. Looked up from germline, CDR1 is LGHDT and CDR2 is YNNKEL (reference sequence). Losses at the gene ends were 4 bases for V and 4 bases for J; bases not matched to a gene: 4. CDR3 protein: CASSPGLAEYNEQFF. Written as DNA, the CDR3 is TGTGCCAGCAGCCCCGGACTAGCGGAATACAATGAGCAGTTCTTC.

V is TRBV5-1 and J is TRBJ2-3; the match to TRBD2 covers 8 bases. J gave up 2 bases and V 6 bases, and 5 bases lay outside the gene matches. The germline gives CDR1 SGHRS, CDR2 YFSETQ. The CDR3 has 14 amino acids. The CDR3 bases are TGCGCCAGCACACCAGCGGGAGTCACAGATACGCAGTATTTT. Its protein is CASTPAGVTDTQYF. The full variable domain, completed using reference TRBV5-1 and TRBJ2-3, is KAGVTQTPRYLIKTRGQQVTLSCSPISGHRSVSWYQQTPGQGLQFLFEYFSETQRNKGNFPGRFSGRQFSNSRSEMNVSTLELGDSALYLCASTPAGVTDTQYFGPGTRLTVL.

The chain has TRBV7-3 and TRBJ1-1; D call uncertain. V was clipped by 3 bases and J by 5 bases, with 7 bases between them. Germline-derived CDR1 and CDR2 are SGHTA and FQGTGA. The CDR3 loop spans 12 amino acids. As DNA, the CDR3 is TGTGCCAGCAGCTTTGGTCGGACTGAAGCTTTCTTT. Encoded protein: CASSFGRTEAFF.

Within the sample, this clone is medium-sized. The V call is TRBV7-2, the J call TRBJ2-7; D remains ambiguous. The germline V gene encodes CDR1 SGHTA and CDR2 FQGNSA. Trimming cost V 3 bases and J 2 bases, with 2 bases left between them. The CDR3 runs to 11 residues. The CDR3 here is CASSFTYEQYV. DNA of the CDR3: TGTGCCAGCAGCTTCACCTACGAGCAGTACGTC.

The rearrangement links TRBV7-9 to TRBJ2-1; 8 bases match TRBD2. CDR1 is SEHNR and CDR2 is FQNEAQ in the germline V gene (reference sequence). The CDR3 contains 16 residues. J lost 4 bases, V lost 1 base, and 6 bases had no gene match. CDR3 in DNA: TGTGCCAGCAGCTTAGTTTCAGCGGGGGTATACAATGAGCAGTTCTTC. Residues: CASSLVSAGVYNEQFF.